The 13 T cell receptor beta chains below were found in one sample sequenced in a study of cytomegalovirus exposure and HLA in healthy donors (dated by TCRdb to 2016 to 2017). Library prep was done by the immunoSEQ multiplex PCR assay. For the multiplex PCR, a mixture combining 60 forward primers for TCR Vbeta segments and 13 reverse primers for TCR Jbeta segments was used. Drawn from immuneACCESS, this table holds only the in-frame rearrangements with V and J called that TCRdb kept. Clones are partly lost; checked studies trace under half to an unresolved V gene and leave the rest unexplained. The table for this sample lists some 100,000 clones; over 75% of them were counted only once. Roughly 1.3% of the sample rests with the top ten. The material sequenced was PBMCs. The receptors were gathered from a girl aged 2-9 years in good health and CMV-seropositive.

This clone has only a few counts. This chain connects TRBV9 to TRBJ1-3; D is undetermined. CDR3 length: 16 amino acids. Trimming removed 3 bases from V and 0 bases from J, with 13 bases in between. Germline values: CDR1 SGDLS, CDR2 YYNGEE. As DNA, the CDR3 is TGTGCCAGCAGCGGAGGACTGTCCGTCTCTGGAAACACCATATATTTT. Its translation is CASSGGLSVSGNTIYF.

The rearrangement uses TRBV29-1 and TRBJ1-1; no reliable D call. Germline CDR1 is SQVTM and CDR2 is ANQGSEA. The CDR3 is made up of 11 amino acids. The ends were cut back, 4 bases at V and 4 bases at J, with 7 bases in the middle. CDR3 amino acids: CSVVRSTEAFF. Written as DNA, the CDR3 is TGCAGCGTTGTCCGCAGCACTGAAGCTTTCTTT. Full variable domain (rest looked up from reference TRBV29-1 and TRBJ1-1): SAVISQKPSRDICQRGTSLTIQCQVDSQVTMMFWYRQQPGQSLTLIATANQGSEATYESGFVIDKFPISRPNLTFSTLTVSNMSPEDSSIYLCSVVRSTEAFFGQGTRLTVV.

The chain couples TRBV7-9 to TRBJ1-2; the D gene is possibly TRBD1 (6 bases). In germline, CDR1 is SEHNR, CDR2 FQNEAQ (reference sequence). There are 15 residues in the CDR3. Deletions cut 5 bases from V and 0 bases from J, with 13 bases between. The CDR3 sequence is CASSVGTTANYGYTF. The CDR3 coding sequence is TGTGCCAGCAGCGTTGGGACAACAGCTAACTATGGCTACACCTTC.

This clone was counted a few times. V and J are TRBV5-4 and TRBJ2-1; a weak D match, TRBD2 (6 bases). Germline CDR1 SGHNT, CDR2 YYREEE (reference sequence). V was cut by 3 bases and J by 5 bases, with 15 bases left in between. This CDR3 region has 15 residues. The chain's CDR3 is CASSSGTFPHNEQFF. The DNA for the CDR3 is TGTGCCAGCAGCTCCGGGACTTTTCCTCACAATGAGCAGTTCTTC.

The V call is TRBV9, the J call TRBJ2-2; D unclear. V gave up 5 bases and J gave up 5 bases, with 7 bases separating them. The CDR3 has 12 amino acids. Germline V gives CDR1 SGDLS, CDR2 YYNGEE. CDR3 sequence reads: CASSPLTGELFF. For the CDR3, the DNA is TGTGCCAGCAGTCCTTTGACCGGGGAGCTGTTTTTT. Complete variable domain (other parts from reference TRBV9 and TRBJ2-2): DSGVTQTPKHLITATGQRVTLRCSPRSGDLSVYWYQQSLDQGLQFLIQYYNGEERAKGNILERFSAQQFPDLHSELNLSSLELGDSALYFCASSPLTGELFFGEGSRLTVL.

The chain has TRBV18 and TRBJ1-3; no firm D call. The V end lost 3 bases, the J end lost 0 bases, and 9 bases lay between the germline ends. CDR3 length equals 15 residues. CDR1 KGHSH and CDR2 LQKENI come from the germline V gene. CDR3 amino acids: CASSPTPSSGNTIYF. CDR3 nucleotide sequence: TGTGCCAGCTCACCCACACCTAGCTCTGGAAACACCATATATTTT.

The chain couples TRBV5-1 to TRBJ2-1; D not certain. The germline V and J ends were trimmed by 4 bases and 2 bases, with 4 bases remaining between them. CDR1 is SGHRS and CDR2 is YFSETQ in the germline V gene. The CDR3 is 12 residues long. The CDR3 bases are TGCGCCAGCAGCAGCGCCTACAATGAGCAGTTCTTC. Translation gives CASSSAYNEQFF. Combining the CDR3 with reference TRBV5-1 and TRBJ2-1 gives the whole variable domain KAGVTQTPRYLIKTRGQQVTLSCSPISGHRSVSWYQQTPGQGLQFLFEYFSETQRNKGNFPGRFSGRQFSNSRSEMNVSTLELGDSALYLCASSSAYNEQFFGPGTRLTVL.

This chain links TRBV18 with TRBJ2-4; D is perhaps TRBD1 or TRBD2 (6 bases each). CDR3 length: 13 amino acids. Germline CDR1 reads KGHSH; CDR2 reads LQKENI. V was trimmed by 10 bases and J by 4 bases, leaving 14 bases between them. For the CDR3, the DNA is TGTGCCACCTCGGGGGCATTGAAAAACATTCAGTACTTC. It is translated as CATSGALKNIQYF.

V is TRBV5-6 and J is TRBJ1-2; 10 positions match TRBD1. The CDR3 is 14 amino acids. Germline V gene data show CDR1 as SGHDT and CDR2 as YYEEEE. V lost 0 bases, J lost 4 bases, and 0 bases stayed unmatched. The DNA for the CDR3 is TGTGCCAGCAGCTTGGGGGACAGGGGCTATGGCTACACCTTC. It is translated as CASSLGDRGYGYTF.

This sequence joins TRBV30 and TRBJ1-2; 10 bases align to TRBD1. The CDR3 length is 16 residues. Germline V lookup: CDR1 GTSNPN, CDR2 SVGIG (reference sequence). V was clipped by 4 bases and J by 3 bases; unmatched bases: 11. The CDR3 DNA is TGTGCCTGGATGAAAAGGGGGACAGGGGTTTACTATGGCTACACCTTC. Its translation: CAWMKRGTGVYYGYTF.

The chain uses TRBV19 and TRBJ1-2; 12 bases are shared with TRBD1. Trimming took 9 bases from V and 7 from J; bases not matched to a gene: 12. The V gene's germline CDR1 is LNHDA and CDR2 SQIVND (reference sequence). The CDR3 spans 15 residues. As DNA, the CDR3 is TGTGCCAGCCGGGGGGCGGGACAGGGGGCGGGTGGCTACACCTTC. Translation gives CASRGAGQGAGGYTF.

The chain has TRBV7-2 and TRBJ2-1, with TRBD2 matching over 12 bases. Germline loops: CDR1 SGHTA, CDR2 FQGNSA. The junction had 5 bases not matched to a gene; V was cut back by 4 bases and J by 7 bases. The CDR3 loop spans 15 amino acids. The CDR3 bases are TGTGCCAGCAGCTCCCCGACTAGCGGGAGAAATGAGCAGTTCTTC. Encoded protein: CASSSPTSGRNEQFF.

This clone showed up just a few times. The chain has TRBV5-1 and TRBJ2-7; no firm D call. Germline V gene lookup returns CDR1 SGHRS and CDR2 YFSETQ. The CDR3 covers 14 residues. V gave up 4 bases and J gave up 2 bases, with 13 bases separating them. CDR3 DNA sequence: TGCGCCAGCAGCGAAGCCGAGGATGCCTACGAGCAGTACTTC. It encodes CASSEAEDAYEQYF.